This T cell receptor beta chain emerged from a study of T-cell memory formation after mild COVID-19. Points from the study as a whole: The study found contracting CD4+ clones mainly in CM and EM and contracting CD8+ clones in EMRA.

TCRdb fed the 5' RACE reads into MiXCR, producing one record per CDR3 protein. The sample yields a few hundred thousand distinct CDR3 sequences, roughly 21% seen once. Only a few counts were recorded for this clonotype. Its antigen remains unknown. The material sequenced was PBMCs or a T cell subset sorted from them (not recorded which). The receptor was derived from a man aged 18 to 30 who had mild COVID-19 (a few samples of this study predate the infection). Cell type and time point are not known.

CDR3 region: CSVARGGLSSTSTDTQYF. Here the CDR3 DNA reads TGCAGCGTTGCTCGGGGCGGTTTATCCTCAACTAGCACAGATACGCAGTATTTT. This chain joins TRBV29-1 and TRBJ2-3; D tentatively reads TRBD1 or TRBD2 (5 bases each). CDR3 length: 18 residues. V gave up 4 bases and J gave up 0 bases, with 23 bases separating them. Per the germline V gene, CDR1 is SQVTM and CDR2 is ANQGSEA.